A single sample is the source of the 29 T cell receptor beta chains below, sequenced in a study of control samples from healthy donors and cancer patients. Some clones are missing from TCRdb's copy, which holds only in-frame ones; the method was immunoSEQ multiplex PCR. The sample yields about 170,000 clones, about 93% seen once. Material: blood. The receptors here all came from a woman aged 55-70 years in good health.

The CDR3 is CASSRGYREETQYF. CDR3 bases: TGTGCCAGCAGCCGGGGCTATCGAGAAGAGACCCAGTACTTC. The chain is built from TRBV3-1 (or the pseudogene TRBV3-2) and TRBJ2-5, with D perhaps TRBD1 (5 bases). V lost 4 bases and J lost 3, with 12 bases in between. Germline V CDR1 and CDR2: LGHDT, YNNKEL (reference sequence). This CDR3 contains 14 residues.

The chain is built from TRBV2 and TRBJ1-1; no clear D. There are 14 residues in the CDR3. Per the germline V gene, CDR1 is SNHLY and CDR2 is FYNNEI. The V and J ends lost 4 bases and 0 bases respectively, with 9 bases between them. The CDR3 is CASSVLQMNTEAFF. The CDR3 DNA reads TGTGCCAGCAGTGTACTACAGATGAACACTGAAGCTTTCTTT.

CDR3 residues: CASSAQSVVGNTF. In DNA form, the CDR3 reads TGTGCCAGCAGCGCCCAAAGTGTCGTAGGGAACACCTTC. V is TRBV9 and J is TRBJ1-2; D gene ambiguous. CDR3 length equals 13 residues. V lost 3 bases, J lost 12 bases, and 18 bases lay in between. Germline V gene sequence: CDR1 SGDLS, CDR2 YYNGEE.

This sequence joins TRBV9 and TRBJ1-4; the D is unclear. Germline V gene data show CDR1 as SGDLS and CDR2 as YYNGEE. There are 14 residues in the CDR3. V dropped 3 bases and J dropped 8 bases, with 14 bases sitting between them. In DNA, the CDR3 is TGTGCCAGCAGCGGGGATGTTCGAGACGAAAAACTGTTTTTT. Translation gives CASSGDVRDEKLFF.

The V gene is TRBV6-2 or TRBV6-3, the J gene TRBJ2-2; TRBD1 or TRBD2 may be the D gene (5 bases each). The length of the CDR3 is 17 residues. From germline, CDR1 is MNHEY and CDR2 SVGEGT. Trimming shortened V by 5 bases and J by 6 bases, and 22 bases separated the two germline ends. The CDR3 DNA follows: TGTGCCAGCAGTCTTCTCCAAACCGGGACCCGCCCCGGGGAGCTGTTTTTT. As protein: CASSLLQTGTRPGELFF.

This rearrangement joins TRBV12-3 or TRBV12-4 to TRBJ2-7; no clear D gene. V was trimmed by 6 bases and J by 2 bases, leaving 11 bases between them. This CDR3 is built from 13 residues. CDR3: CASSVGTAYEQYF. The CDR3 bases are TGTGCCAGCAGCGTTGGTACGGCCTACGAGCAGTACTTC.

This sequence joins TRBV7-2 and TRBJ2-3; 9 bases agree with TRBD2. Germline lookup yields CDR1 SGHTA and CDR2 FQGNSA. V lost 5 bases and J lost 6; bases outside the gene matches: 9. The CDR3 is 15 amino acids. The CDR3 reads CASSPRWAGGDTQYF. In nucleotides, the CDR3 is TGTGCCAGCAGCCCCCGATGGGCGGGGGGGGATACGCAGTATTTT. Using reference TRBV7-2 and TRBJ2-3 for the parts outside the CDR3, the full variable domain is GAGVSQSPSNKVTEKGKDVELRCDPISGHTALYWYRQSLGQGLEFLIYFQGNSAPDKSGLPSDRFSAERTGGSVSTLTIQRTQQEDSAVYLCASSPRWAGGDTQYFGPGTRLTVL.

The chain recombines TRBV3-1 (or the pseudogene TRBV3-2) with TRBJ2-5, with 11 nucleotides matching TRBD2. Germline loops: CDR1 LGHDT, CDR2 YNNKEL (reference sequence). The V and J ends lost 2 bases and 3 bases, in that order; junction bases with no gene match: 2. The CDR3 contains 15 residues. Here the CDR3 reads CASSQKGLAEETQYF. For the CDR3, the DNA is TGTGCCAGCAGCCAAAAGGGACTAGCGGAAGAGACCCAGTACTTC.

The rearrangement links TRBV25-1 to TRBJ1-1, with 7 bases that match TRBD1. CDR3 length: 16 residues. V shed 4 bases, J shed 11 bases, and the junction held 19 bases outside the gene matches. Germline CDR1 is MGHDK and CDR2 is SYGVNS. CDR3 nucleotide sequence: TGTGCCAGCAGTGGGAGGGACAGTCGCTTCGCCAAGAGGGCTTTCTTT. This sequence encodes CASSGRDSRFAKRAFF.

The rearrangement links TRBV3-1 (or the pseudogene TRBV3-2) to TRBJ2-7; D is unresolved. The CDR3 spans 15 residues. The germline V gene has CDR1 LGHDT and CDR2 YNNKEL (reference sequence). Trimming removed 0 bases from V and 4 bases from J, with 13 bases in between. The DNA of the CDR3 is TGTGCCAGCAGCCAAGATGGAACACCTGATTACGAGCAGTACTTC. Translated: CASSQDGTPDYEQYF.

The chain is built from TRBV2 and TRBJ1-5; 10 positions match TRBD1. The V gene end was trimmed by 6 bases and the J gene end by 6 bases; junction bases not matched to a gene: 5. In germline, CDR1 is SNHLY, CDR2 FYNNEI. The CDR3 has 14 residues. CDR3 in DNA: TGTGCCAGCAGGTTGACAGGGGGCGGTCAGCCCCAGCATTTT. As protein: CASRLTGGGQPQHF.

V is TRBV18 and J is TRBJ1-3, with 8 bases that match TRBD1. Germline CDR1 and CDR2: KGHSH and LQKENI. With V trimmed by 4 bases and J by 0 bases, 5 bases remained unmatched. This CDR3 has 16 amino acids. The CDR3 spells CASSQGQGSSGNTIYF. The DNA of the CDR3 is TGTGCCAGCTCACAAGGACAGGGAAGCTCTGGAAACACCATATATTTT.

The chain joins TRBV21-1 to TRBJ1-1; the table's D call, TRBD1, was not checked against the DNA. TRBV21-1 is flagged as a pseudogene. This CDR3 comprises 17 residues. CDR3 in amino acids: CASSKKTPGHQNTEAFF. The CDR3 DNA reads TGTGCCAGCAGCAAAAAAACTCCGGGACACCAGAACACTGAAGCTTTCTTT.

The chain is built from TRBV12-3 or TRBV12-4 and TRBJ1-2, with D uncertain. CDR3 length: 12 amino acids. Trimming cost V 3 bases and J 5 bases, with 7 bases left between them. The CDR3 spells CASSFGRYGYTF. CDR3 nucleotide sequence: TGTGCCAGCAGTTTCGGTCGGTATGGCTACACCTTC.

This sequence joins TRBV28 and TRBJ1-1, with D possibly TRBD1 on 6 matching bases. Trimming stripped 7 bases from V and 0 bases from J, with 12 bases between. There are 14 residues in the CDR3. Germline V gives CDR1 MDHEN, CDR2 SYDVKM. The CDR3 coding sequence is TGTGCCAGCAACAGGGCCCCTATGAACACTGAAGCTTTCTTT. It codes for CASNRAPMNTEAFF.

V is TRBV10-3 and J is TRBJ1-1; possible D gene TRBD1, 5 bases. CDR3 length equals 17 residues. From germline, CDR1 is ENHRY and CDR2 SYGVKD. V dropped 6 bases and J dropped 6 bases, with 26 bases sitting between them. The CDR3, as DNA: TGTGCCATCAGAGTCCCGGGACCCGGTAAGATTAGGGCTGAAGCTTTCTTT. Encoded protein: CAIRVPGPGKIRAEAFF.

V gene TRBV15 combines with J gene TRBJ1-2; D is possibly TRBD1 (5 bases). The CDR3 runs to 16 residues. The germline gives CDR1 LNHNV, CDR2 YYDKDF (reference sequence). Trimming removed 4 bases at V and 4 bases at J, with 19 bases between. The CDR3 nucleotides read TGTGCCACCAGCACGACCGACGTTTACAGGCCCTATGGCTACACCTTC. Its protein product is CATSTTDVYRPYGYTF.

The J gene is TRBJ1-5, the V gene TRBV7-2, with 7 positions matching TRBD1. Germline CDR1 and CDR2: SGHTA and FQGNSA. The CDR3 is 14 amino acids. V shed 4 bases, J shed 2 bases, and the junction held 2 bases outside the gene matches. The CDR3 nucleotides read TGTGCCAGCAGCTACGGGACAGGCAATCAGCCCCAGCATTTT. Protein product: CASSYGTGNQPQHF.

This chain connects TRBV28 to TRBJ1-2, with D possibly being TRBD1 (6 bases). V dropped 6 bases and J dropped 1 base, with 9 bases sitting between them. Germline CDR1 reads MDHEN; CDR2 reads SYDVKM. The CDR3 sequence is 13 residues long. The CDR3 region is CASRLDSNYGYTF. CDR3 nucleotide sequence: TGTGCCAGCAGGTTGGACAGTAACTATGGCTACACCTTC.

V and J are TRBV30 and TRBJ2-5, with D possibly TRBD2 on 6 matching bases. CDR1 is GTSNPN and CDR2 is SVGIG in the germline V gene (reference sequence). The V end was cut by 1 base, the J end by 2 bases, with 17 bases between. CDR3 length: 16 residues. CDR3 nucleotide sequence: TGTGCCTGGAGTGAATGGGGAGGACCTCTACAAGAGACCCAGTACTTC. It yields the protein CAWSEWGGPLQETQYF. The full variable domain, rest sourced from reference TRBV30 and TRBJ2-5, is SQTIHQWPATLVQPVGSPLSLECTVEGTSNPNLYWYRQAAGRGLQLLFYSVGIGQISSEVPQNLSASRPQDRQFILSSKKLLLSDSGFYLCAWSEWGGPLQETQYFGPGTRLLVL.

V gene TRBV7-2 combines with J gene TRBJ2-7; D ambiguous. The CDR3 totals 14 residues. The V and J ends lost 0 bases and 8 bases respectively, with 14 bases between them. Germline loops: CDR1 SGHTA, CDR2 FQGNSA. CDR3 protein: CASSLAPRQPQQYF. DNA for the CDR3: TGTGCCAGCAGCTTAGCTCCTCGGCAGCCCCAGCAGTACTTC.

The chain is built from TRBV5-1 and TRBJ2-3, with D maybe TRBD1 (5 bases). Germline V CDR1 and CDR2: SGHRS, YFSETQ. This CDR3 is built from 14 residues. V lost 2 bases to trimming and J lost 4 bases, with 11 bases between them. The CDR3: CASSFSARADTQYF. CDR3 nucleotide sequence: TGCGCCAGCAGCTTTTCGGCCAGGGCAGATACGCAGTATTTT.

The chain joins TRBV12-3 or TRBV12-4 to TRBJ1-1; no firm D call. V lost 4 bases and J lost 4, with 10 bases in between. The CDR3 covers 13 residues. CDR3 nucleotide sequence: TGTGCCAGCAGTTCGGTTACGATCACTGAAGCTTTCTTT. It yields the protein CASSSVTITEAFF.

The J gene is TRBJ1-6, the V gene TRBV9; 7 bases are shared with TRBD1. This CDR3 spans 16 amino acids. Germline loops: CDR1 SGDLS, CDR2 YYNGEE. Germline trimming cut 3 bases from V and 4 bases from J; bases unmatched to any gene: 7. This chain's CDR3 is CASSARDSPYNSPLHF. In DNA, the CDR3 is TGTGCCAGCAGCGCCCGGGACAGCCCATATAATTCACCCCTCCACTTT.

The chain combines TRBV7-2 with TRBJ1-1; 7 nucleotides line up with TRBD1. There are 14 residues in the CDR3. The J segment lost 5 bases and the V segment lost 0 bases, leaving 3 bases of the junction unmatched. The V gene's germline CDR1 is SGHTA and CDR2 FQGNSA. CDR3 protein: CASSLAGGRTEAFF. The DNA of the CDR3 is TGTGCCAGCAGCTTAGCAGGGGGCAGGACTGAAGCTTTCTTT.

V is TRBV5-5 and J is TRBJ1-2; D unresolved. The CDR3 sequence is 13 residues long. The germline V gene has CDR1 SGHKS and CDR2 YYEKEE (reference sequence). The germline V and J ends were trimmed by 0 bases and 3 bases, with 6 bases remaining between them. CDR3: CASSLAYDYGYTF. The CDR3 nucleotides are TGTGCCAGCAGCTTGGCGTATGACTATGGCTACACCTTC.

V and J are TRBV18 and TRBJ2-1; no definite D call. V was cut by 6 bases and J by 0 bases, with 18 bases left in between. The CDR3 is 17 amino acids. The germline CDR1 and CDR2 sequences are KGHSH and LQKENI. The CDR3 nucleotides read TGTGCCAGCTCTCCCGCTGGCCCCTCGAGCTCCTACAATGAGCAGTTCTTC. Its translation is CASSPAGPSSSYNEQFF. The full variable domain, its missing parts supplied by reference TRBV18 and TRBJ2-1, is NAGVMQNPRHLVRRRGQEARLRCSPMKGHSHVYWYRQLPEEGLKFMVYLQKENIIDESGMPKERFSAEFPKEGPSILRIQQVVRGDSAAYFCASSPAGPSSSYNEQFFGPGTRLTVL.

This chain connects TRBV9 to TRBJ2-3, with 10 bases that match TRBD1. Trimming removed 7 bases from V and 9 bases from J; junction bases left unmatched: 14. This CDR3 region has 15 residues. Per the germline V gene, CDR1 is SGDLS and CDR2 is YYNGEE. CDR3 nucleotide sequence: TGTGCCAGCGCCCTCGGACAGGGGGATCGAGGCACGCAGTATTTT. Protein product: CASALGQGDRGTQYF.

This rearrangement joins TRBV18 to TRBJ2-7; 8 nucleotides line up with TRBD1. V dropped 2 bases and J dropped 5; count of bases not matched to a gene: 11. In germline, CDR1 is KGHSH, CDR2 LQKENI. This CDR3 spans 16 amino acids. The CDR3 spells CASSPSTDRGRHEQYF. CDR3 nucleotides: TGTGCCAGCTCACCAAGTACTGACAGGGGTCGCCACGAGCAGTACTTC. The whole variable domain, filled in from reference TRBV18 and TRBJ2-7, reads NAGVMQNPRHLVRRRGQEARLRCSPMKGHSHVYWYRQLPEEGLKFMVYLQKENIIDESGMPKERFSAEFPKEGPSILRIQQVVRGDSAAYFCASSPSTDRGRHEQYFGPGTRLTVT.